Following are 8 T cell receptor beta chains from one sample sequenced in a study of T cell clonality in common variable immunodeficiency. Whole-study findings and limits: Fewer deletions and N-nucleotide insertions were reportedly seen in common variable immunodeficiency TCR beta sequences.

Profiling relied on immunoSEQ multiplex PCR, and the TCRdb table lists in-frame clones only, not all of them. Singletons are absent from the sample, which has about 26,000 clones. Their antigen targets remain unknown. The sample comprised peripheral blood mononuclear cells. The source is a human donor with common variable immunodeficiency.

This clone was seen ten or more times. The sequence runs out 3 residues before the end of the CDR3; the remainder is reconstructed from the germline J gene. The chain joins TRBV6-2 or TRBV6-3 to TRBJ2-7; the D gene is possibly TRBD1 (6 bases). The CDR3 covers 15 residues. Germline V gives CDR1 MNHEY, CDR2 SVGEGT. Between the trimmed V and J ends, which lost 5 bases and 2 bases, there was a span of 16 bases. The CDR3 DNA, read in part, is TGTGCCAGCAGTGGAAGGACAGCCGTGACCTACGAG. This codes for CASSGRTAVTYE. The whole CDR3 sequence reads CASSGRTAVTYEQYF.

This clone was counted ten times or more. The CDR3 end is not reached by the read, which stops 3 residues before it; the germline J gene fills it in. The rearrangement uses TRBV7-2 and TRBJ2-2; D gene ambiguous. The germline V gene has CDR1 SGHTA and CDR2 FQGNSA. The CDR3 length is 14 residues. Trimming removed 5 bases at V and 1 base at J, with 8 bases between. Incomplete CDR3 DNA: TGTGCCAGCAGCCCCCGCGTGAACACCGGGGAG. This encodes CASSPRVNTGE. The entire CDR3 protein is CASSPRVNTGELFF.

This clone has at least ten counts. The CDR3 goes on 3 residues after the read ends, and that part is filled in from the germline J gene. The rearrangement joins TRBV28 to TRBJ1-1; 10 bases are shared with TRBD1. Germline V gene sequence: CDR1 MDHEN, CDR2 SYDVKM. Trimming cost V 4 bases and J 4 bases; bases outside gene matches: 0. The CDR3 length is 13 residues. The CDR3 loop is CASSWTGGTEAFF. CDR3 DNA (partial): TGTGCCAGCAGTTGGACAGGGGGCACTGAA.

The sample holds many counts of this clone. The DNA ends 3 residues before the CDR3 does, and the rest of the CDR3 is filled in from the germline J gene. The chain uses TRBV14 and TRBJ2-3; 7 nucleotides agree with TRBD1. The CDR3 is made up of 18 amino acids. The ends lost 2 bases at V and 4 bases at J; junction bases unmatched: 15. Per the germline V gene, CDR1 is SGHDN and CDR2 is FVKESK. The CDR3 DNA, read in part, is TGTGCCAGCAGCCAATACAAGCAGGGGGTGTTTGGGGCAGATACG. It specifies CASSQYKQGVFGADT. In full, the CDR3 reads CASSQYKQGVFGADTQYF. Together with reference TRBV14 and TRBJ2-3, the CDR3 gives the full variable domain: EAGVTQFPSHSVIEKGQTVTLRCDPISGHDNLYWYRRVMGKEIKFLLHFVKESKQDESGMPNNRFLAERTGGTYSTLKVQPAELEDSGVYFCASSQYKQGVFGADTQYFGPGTRLTVL.

Ten or more counts support this clone. The CDR3 end lies 3 residues beyond the end of the read and is filled in from the germline J gene. The gene calls are TRBV2 and TRBJ2-6, with 7 bases that match TRBD1. CDR1 and CDR2 from the germline V gene are SNHLY and FYNNEI. This CDR3 comprises 18 residues. V lost 8 bases to trimming and J lost 1 base; unmatched junction nucleotides: 14. CDR3 DNA (partial): TGTGCCAGCTCCCCCGGAAGGGACAGCAAGTCTGGGGCCAACGTC. Translating gives CASSPGRDSKSGANV. The whole CDR3 protein is CASSPGRDSKSGANVLTF.

The sample holds many counts of this clone. The read falls 3 residues short of the CDR3 end, and the missing part is taken from the germline J gene. V usage is TRBV5-1 and J usage is TRBJ2-7, with 10 bases aligning to TRBD1. CDR3 size: 18 residues. The ends lost 3 bases at V and 6 bases at J; junction bases unmatched: 18. CDR1 is SGHRS, CDR2 YFSETQ, per germline. The CDR3: CASSSHPPSGTGAGEQYF. CDR3 bases read: TGCGCCAGCAGCTCTCACCCCCCTTCCGGGACAGGGGCGGGCGAG. Full variable domain (remainder filled in from reference TRBV5-1 and TRBJ2-7): KAGVTQTPRYLIKTRGQQVTLSCSPISGHRSVSWYQQTPGQGLQFLFEYFSETQRNKGNFPGRFSGRQFSNSRSEMNVSTLELGDSALYLCASSSHPPSGTGAGEQYFGPGTRLTVT.

This clone was seen repeatedly, ten times or more. The sequenced fragment ends 3 residues before the CDR3 boundary, so the rest is inferred from the germline J gene. The chain links TRBV5-1 to TRBJ1-2, with 7 bases lining up with TRBD1. The germline V gene encodes CDR1 SGHRS and CDR2 YFSETQ. Trimming cost V 3 bases and J 6 bases; bases outside gene matches: 11. The CDR3 totals 15 residues. CDR3 in amino acids: CASSSLQGTFDGYTF. The sequenced CDR3 bases are TGCGCCAGCAGCTCCCTACAGGGGACGTTTGATGGC. The whole variable domain, filled in from reference TRBV5-1 and TRBJ1-2, reads KAGVTQTPRYLIKTRGQQVTLSCSPISGHRSVSWYQQTPGQGLQFLFEYFSETQRNKGNFPGRFSGRQFSNSRSEMNVSTLELGDSALYLCASSSLQGTFDGYTFGSGTRLTVV.

In this sample, this clone turned up many times. With the read ending 3 residues before the CDR3 end, the germline J gene is used to fill in that end. The rearrangement links TRBV20-1 to TRBJ2-5; 8 positions agree with TRBD2. The CDR3 covers 15 residues. The germline gives CDR1 DFQATT, CDR2 SNEGSKA (reference sequence). J gave up 5 bases and V 0 bases, and 8 bases lay outside the gene matches. CDR3 residues: CSARDGSGSRETQYF. CDR3 DNA, as far as it was read: TGCAGTGCTAGAGATGGAAGCGGGAGTAGGGAGACC.